Many counts were recorded for the clone carrying this T cell receptor (beta chain). The record originates from a study of early T cells in non-severe SARS-CoV-2 infection. For the study at large: It was bulk RNA from unsorted whole blood that was sequenced, and the chains were unpaired.

Unique molecular identifiers were affixed to single, distinct cDNA molecules. TCRdb used MiXCR to reprocess the 5' RACE reads, holding one entry per CDR3 protein. The data contain some 67,000 distinct CDR3 sequences, roughly 13% of them singletons. V was trimmed by 3 bases and J by 2 bases, leaving 9 bases between them. The CDR3 contains 13 residues. Germline-derived CDR1 and CDR2 are SQVTM and ANQGSEA. The gene calls are TRBV29-1 and TRBJ2-3; no clear D gene. This receptor was identified in an adult who was a healthcare worker with PCR-confirmed SARS-CoV-2 infection or an uninfected control (not recorded which). Material for sequencing was whole blood. The CDR3 protein is CSVDGPSTDTQYF. The DNA for the CDR3 is TGCAGCGTTGACGGGCCGTCCACAGATACGCAGTATTTT.